These 30 T cell receptor beta chains were sequenced from one sample in a study of blood T cell repertoires in COVID-19. Using immunoSEQ multiplex PCR, the repertoire was profiled, and TCRdb retains in-frame clones only, with some absent. The sample lists 200,000 to 250,000 clones; approximately 87% were seen once. What was sequenced was peripheral blood. All receptors come from a woman aged 70-85 years with active or convalescent COVID-19.

The chain is built from TRBV7-6 and TRBJ2-2, with D perhaps TRBD1 (5 bases). This CDR3 is built from 16 residues. V lost 1 base to trimming and J lost 1 base, with 10 bases between them. Germline CDR1 and CDR2: SGHVS and FNYEAQ. The CDR3 DNA follows: TGTGCCAGCAGCTTAGTGGCCGGACAGAACACCGGGGAGCTGTTTTTT. It encodes CASSLVAGQNTGELFF.

The V gene is TRBV7-9, the J gene TRBJ1-2, with D possibly TRBD1 on 5 matching bases. The CDR3 sequence is 13 residues long. Germline-derived CDR1 and CDR2 are SEHNR and FQNEAQ (reference sequence). The V and J ends lost 4 bases and 4 bases respectively, with 10 bases between them. The DNA for the CDR3 is TGTGCCAGCAGCTCGGACAACGCCTATGGCTACACCTTC. It translates to CASSSDNAYGYTF.

The chain combines TRBV10-1 with TRBJ2-7; TRBD1 matches 11 bases. J lost 3 bases, V lost 5 bases, and 6 bases had no gene match. Germline CDR1 and CDR2: WNHNN and SYGVQD (reference sequence). This CDR3 spans 15 amino acids. For the CDR3, the DNA is TGCGCCAGCAGTACGGACAGGGGGCGCGTCTACGAGCAGTACTTC. It translates to CASSTDRGRVYEQYF.

The chain employs TRBV2 and TRBJ2-5; D call uncertain. The CDR3 is 11 amino acids. Germline V CDR1 and CDR2: SNHLY, FYNNEI. The V gene lost 7 bases and the J gene lost 3 bases, with 6 bases spanning the gap. CDR3 residues: CASTRKETQYF. As DNA, the CDR3 is TGTGCCAGCACGAGAAAAGAGACCCAGTACTTC.

This clone appeared once. V usage is TRBV30 and J usage is TRBJ2-5; possibly TRBD1 for D (6 bases). This CDR3 region has 13 residues. The V gene's germline CDR1 is GTSNPN and CDR2 SVGIG (reference sequence). Trimming removed 5 bases from V and 2 bases from J, with 12 bases in between. This CDR3 is CAWFEQGQETQYF. The CDR3 DNA reads TGTGCCTGGTTTGAGCAGGGGCAAGAGACCCAGTACTTC.

This clone has more than one count but fewer than ten. This chain connects TRBV9 to TRBJ1-6; D gene unclear. Germline assignment: CDR1 SGDLS and CDR2 YYNGEE. Trimming removed 0 bases at V and 9 bases at J, with 13 bases between. There are 15 residues in the CDR3. DNA for the CDR3: TGTGCCAGCAGCGTAGAAGGACTCGGCGGTTCACCCCTCCACTTT. Amino acid sequence: CASSVEGLGGSPLHF.

This chain joins TRBV19 and TRBJ2-2, with 8 positions matching TRBD2. CDR3 length equals 16 residues. The J segment lost 0 bases and the V segment lost 3 bases, leaving 3 bases of the junction unmatched. Looked up from germline, CDR1 is LNHDA and CDR2 is SQIVND (reference sequence). The CDR3 DNA is TGTGCCAGTAGTATCCGAGCGGGGGCGAACACCGGGGAGCTGTTTTTT. It codes for CASSIRAGANTGELFF.

The chain couples TRBV9 to TRBJ2-1, with 15 bases fitting TRBD2. V dropped 3 bases and J dropped 0; count of bases not matched to a gene: 10. Germline assignment: CDR1 SGDLS and CDR2 YYNGEE. CDR3 length: 20 residues. The CDR3 DNA reads as TGTGCCAGCAGCGGCTCCGGACTAGCGGGGGGGAAGAGCTCCTACAATGAGCAGTTCTTC. It translates to CASSGSGLAGGKSSYNEQFF.

The chain employs TRBV5-1 and TRBJ1-1; unclear D gene. CDR1 is SGHRS and CDR2 is YFSETQ in the germline V gene. V gave up 5 bases and J gave up 1 base, with 9 bases separating them. This CDR3 region has 13 residues. The chain's CDR3 is CASRTQSNTEAFF. The CDR3 bases are TGCGCCAGCAGAACTCAATCGAACACTGAAGCTTTCTTT.

This chain connects TRBV5-1 to TRBJ1-6; D is unclear. The V end was cut by 0 bases, the J end by 0 bases, with 7 bases between. The CDR3 length is 16 residues. Germline V gene lookup returns CDR1 SGHRS and CDR2 YFSETQ. DNA of the CDR3: TGCGCCAGCAGCTTGGAACAAAGCTCCTATAATTCACCCCTCCACTTT. This sequence encodes CASSLEQSSYNSPLHF.

V usage is TRBV18 and J usage is TRBJ2-2; D gene ambiguous. This CDR3 region has 14 residues. The germline V and J ends were trimmed by 3 bases and 1 base, with 6 bases remaining between them. CDR1 is KGHSH, CDR2 LQKENI, per germline. In nucleotides, the CDR3 is TGTGCCAGCTCACCGAGCCTGAACACCGGGGAGCTGTTTTTT. Its translation is CASSPSLNTGELFF.

A single count supports this clone. The J gene is TRBJ1-4, the V gene TRBV7-6; the D gene is possibly TRBD1 (5 bases). Germline assignment: CDR1 SGHVS and CDR2 FNYEAQ. The V end was cut by 4 bases, the J end by 1 base, with 13 bases between. This CDR3 has 16 amino acids. The CDR3 spells CASSSTVAETNEKLFF. CDR3 bases: TGTGCCAGCAGCTCGACAGTGGCGGAAACTAATGAAAAACTGTTTTTT.

V and J are TRBV5-1 and TRBJ1-4, with TRBD1 identical over 7 bases. The CDR3 spans 14 residues. Trimming at V came to 6 bases and at J to 2 bases, leaving 4 bases not matched to a gene. Germline CDR1 reads SGHRS; CDR2 reads YFSETQ. The CDR3 loop is CASMRGQTNEKLFF. In DNA form, the CDR3 reads TGCGCCAGCATGAGGGGGCAGACTAATGAAAAACTGTTTTTT. Based on the CDR3 plus reference TRBV5-1 and TRBJ1-4, the full variable domain is KAGVTQTPRYLIKTRGQQVTLSCSPISGHRSVSWYQQTPGQGLQFLFEYFSETQRNKGNFPGRFSGRQFSNSRSEMNVSTLELGDSALYLCASMRGQTNEKLFFGSGTQLSVL.

The rearrangement links TRBV3-1 (or the pseudogene TRBV3-2) to TRBJ1-5, with 7 nucleotides matching TRBD1. There are 13 residues in the CDR3. Losses at the gene ends were 4 bases for V and 7 bases for J; bases not matched to a gene: 4. CDR1 and CDR2 (germline): LGHDT, YNNKEL (reference sequence). As DNA, the CDR3 is TGTGCCAGCAGCCCCGCAGGGGGACAGCCCCAGCATTTT. Its translation is CASSPAGGQPQHF.

V and J are TRBV9 and TRBJ2-6, with TRBD1 matching 9 bases. Per the germline V gene, CDR1 is SGDLS and CDR2 is YYNGEE. The CDR3 spans 16 residues. V lost 6 bases to trimming and J lost 4 bases; unmatched junction nucleotides: 8. CDR3 coding DNA: TGTGCCAGCACCGTTGGACAGGGGCAAGGGGCCAACGTCCTGACTTTC. Translating gives CASTVGQGQGANVLTF.

This clone occurred once. J is TRBJ1-2 and V is TRBV6-5, with 10 bases matching TRBD1. This CDR3 has 15 amino acids. Looked up from germline, CDR1 is MNHEY and CDR2 is SVGAGI. The J segment lost 3 bases and the V segment lost 7 bases, leaving 8 bases of the junction unmatched. The CDR3 DNA reads TGTGCCAGCAAACCGGACAGGGGGGAGGACTATGGCTACACCTTC. Protein: CASKPDRGEDYGYTF.

The V gene is TRBV19, the J gene TRBJ2-3, with TRBD1 identical over 9 bases. With V trimmed by 6 bases and J by 3 bases, 7 bases remained unmatched. The germline gives CDR1 LNHDA, CDR2 SQIVND (reference sequence). The CDR3 consists of 15 residues. In DNA form, the CDR3 reads TGTGCCAGTAGCGGGACAGGGTTAGTGACAGATACGCAGTATTTT. Its translation: CASSGTGLVTDTQYF.

Regarding this clone: Other DNA variants within this sample encode the same CDR3. The chain links TRBV12-3 or TRBV12-4 to TRBJ2-3; the D is unclear. The germline V and J ends were trimmed by 6 bases and 0 bases, with 4 bases remaining between them. This CDR3 comprises 12 residues. CDR3 sequence: CASSLSTDTQYF. CDR3 DNA sequence: TGTGCCAGCAGCCTTAGCACAGATACGCAGTATTTT.

This sequence joins TRBV7-3 and TRBJ1-1, with TRBD1 matching 7 bases. Unmatched junction bases numbered 2, after V lost 3 bases and J lost 1 base. Per germline, CDR1 SGHTA and CDR2 FQGTGA. The CDR3 totals 14 residues. The CDR3 DNA reads TGTGCCAGCAGCTTCGACAGGGAGAACACTGAAGCTTTCTTT. Translation: CASSFDRENTEAFF.

This clone has only one observation. The genes are TRBV24-1 and TRBJ1-5, with 9 bases that match TRBD1. Germline V gene lookup returns CDR1 KGHDR and CDR2 SFDVKD. This CDR3 has 13 residues. With V trimmed by 7 bases and J by 7 bases, 4 bases remained unmatched. The CDR3 DNA is TGTGCCACCAGCAAACAGGGGGCACAGCCCCAGCATTTT. Its protein is CATSKQGAQPQHF.

V gene TRBV9 combines with J gene TRBJ2-1; D is possibly TRBD1 (5 bases). V was shortened by 0 bases and J by 2 bases, with 9 bases between the two germline ends. This CDR3 has 15 amino acids. Per the germline V gene, CDR1 is SGDLS and CDR2 is YYNGEE. CDR3 region: CASSVGAGPYNEQFF. The DNA for the CDR3 is TGTGCCAGCAGCGTAGGCGCAGGGCCCTACAATGAGCAGTTCTTC.

J is TRBJ2-7 and V is TRBV7-2; possible D gene TRBD1, 5 bases. Germline CDR1 SGHTA, CDR2 FQGNSA. V shed 5 bases and J shed 0 bases, with 14 bases lying between them. The CDR3 has 15 amino acids. CDR3: CASSKGHQSSYEQYF. DNA for the CDR3: TGTGCCAGCAGCAAAGGACACCAGAGCTCCTACGAGCAGTACTTC.

This clone is a singleton in its sample. This chain links TRBV5-4 with TRBJ2-7; D is possibly TRBD2 (6 bases). The CDR3 is 15 amino acids. Germline V CDR1 and CDR2: SGHNT, YYREEE (reference sequence). Trimming took off 0 bases at V and 2 bases at J, with 12 bases between the two ends. CDR3 in amino acids: CASSLAGGPTYEQYF. The DNA for the CDR3 is TGTGCCAGCAGCTTGGCCGGGGGTCCCACCTACGAGCAGTACTTC.

J is TRBJ2-1 and V is TRBV9; TRBD2 aligns across 10 bases. V lost 4 bases to trimming and J lost 6 bases; unmatched junction nucleotides: 19. The germline V gene encodes CDR1 SGDLS and CDR2 YYNGEE. This CDR3 spans 19 amino acids. The CDR3 coding sequence is TGTGCCAGCAGCTCGGGGCCGGTAGTAATAGCGGGAGGAGGCAATGAGCAGTTCTTC. This codes for CASSSGPVVIAGGGNEQFF.

The chain is built from TRBV27 and TRBJ1-1, with 8 bases aligning to TRBD1. Per the germline V gene, CDR1 is MNHEY and CDR2 is SMNVEV (reference sequence). The J segment lost 4 bases and the V segment lost 5 bases, leaving 12 bases of the junction unmatched. This CDR3 region has 16 residues. This CDR3 reads CASSLQGAPGSTEAFF. CDR3 bases: TGTGCCAGCAGTCTCCAGGGGGCGCCGGGGAGCACTGAAGCTTTCTTT.

The rearrangement joins TRBV7-8 to TRBJ1-2, with 7 nucleotides matching TRBD1. This CDR3 comprises 15 residues. Germline lookup yields CDR1 SGHVS and CDR2 FQNEAQ. The trim removed 5 bases at V and 2 bases at J, leaving 8 bases unmatched. The CDR3 reads CASSTRTGSNYGYTF. The CDR3 nucleotides read TGTGCCAGCAGCACACGGACAGGCAGCAACTATGGCTACACCTTC.

The chain combines TRBV5-1 with TRBJ1-1, with D uncertain. V gave up 4 bases and J gave up 5 bases, with 12 bases separating them. The CDR3 loop spans 13 amino acids. CDR1 is SGHRS, CDR2 YFSETQ, per germline. CDR3 DNA: TGCGCCAGCAGCCCAAACGAGCGGACTGAAGCTTTCTTT. Its protein product is CASSPNERTEAFF.

This clone has a single count. The chain links TRBV18 to TRBJ2-3, with D perhaps matching TRBD2 (6 bases). Looked up from germline, CDR1 is KGHSH and CDR2 is LQKENI. The V end lost 3 bases, the J end lost 5 bases, and 12 bases lay between the germline ends. There are 14 residues in the CDR3. The CDR3 sequence: CASSPRTGEDTQYF. The CDR3 region has the DNA TGTGCCAGCTCACCTCGGACGGGGGAAGATACGCAGTATTTT.

The count of this clone is one. The chain links TRBV5-4 to TRBJ1-2, with 8 bases identical to TRBD1. CDR1 is SGHNT, CDR2 YYREEE, per germline (reference sequence). This CDR3 contains 14 residues. The V and J ends lost 4 bases and 2 bases, in that order; junction bases with no gene match: 4. The CDR3 spells CASSPGQDNYGYTF. Written as DNA, the CDR3 is TGTGCCAGCAGCCCGGGACAGGACAACTATGGCTACACCTTC.

The gene calls are TRBV3-1 (or the pseudogene TRBV3-2) and TRBJ2-4; D is unresolved. CDR1 LGHDT and CDR2 YNNKEL come from the germline V gene (reference sequence). The CDR3 extends over 14 amino acids. With 0 bases removed from V and 0 bases from J, the gap between germline ends came to 3 bases. The CDR3 reads CASSQDGAKNIQYF. Here the CDR3 DNA reads TGTGCCAGCAGCCAAGACGGAGCCAAAAACATTCAGTACTTC.